This T cell receptor beta chain appears in the sequencing data of a study of shared T cell receptors in the human thymus. Trimming pared 1 base from V and 3 bases from J, leaving 24 bases between. Germline CDR1 is LNHDA and CDR2 is SQIVND (reference sequence). CDR3 size: 19 residues. Using immunoSEQ multiplex PCR, the repertoire was profiled, and TCRdb retains in-frame clones only, with some absent. Among hundreds of thousands of clones, around 87% were seen once, and the ten largest hold 0.01%. This sample also appeared in a second study, on human thymus T cells. That paper states: Thymus was obtained from resections taken during corrective heart surgery. The authors found apparently biased V and J gene usage in thymic and blood repertoires. Related reports documented highly overlapping thymic repertoires among unrelated individuals.

Sequences were obtained from thymocytes. This rearrangement joins TRBV19 to TRBJ1-2; possibly TRBD1 for D (6 bases). This TCR was recovered from a boy under three years old with a congenital heart defect. The CDR3 loop reads CASSIGRGRSKLGDYGYTF. CDR3 bases: TGTGCCAGTAGTATAGGCAGGGGAAGGTCTAAGCTCGGCGACTATGGCTACACCTTC.